A single sample gave rise to the 10 T cell receptor beta chains below, sequenced in a study of T cell responses to AZD1222 COVID-19 vaccine (dated by TCRdb to the early 2020s). Receptors were amplified or captured by the immunoSEQ multiplex PCR assay. The table comes from immuneACCESS by way of TCRdb, which keeps in-frame sequences with V and J called. Part of the clones is missing from these tables; in studies checked, under half for an unresolved V gene and the rest for unknown reasons. Recorded for this sample are roughly 130,000 clones; about 86% of them occurred a single time. Of the sample, 9% to 15% falls within the top ten clones. What the time point label conveys for this sample: baseline before first vaccination. The sequenced sample was peripheral blood, obtained on day 0 of AZD1222 vaccination. These TCRs come from an adult in good health.

This clone was counted a few times. The J gene is TRBJ2-7, the V gene TRBV5-1; tentatively, D is TRBD2 (5 bases). The CDR3 extends over 13 amino acids. The germline V gene has CDR1 SGHRS and CDR2 YFSETQ. V lost 7 bases and J 3 bases, leaving 14 bases between the germline ends. This CDR3 is CASYDYGGYEQYF. DNA for the CDR3: TGCGCCAGCTATGACTATGGAGGCTACGAGCAGTACTTC.

V and J are TRBV7-9 and TRBJ1-5; 11 bases match TRBD1. This CDR3 comprises 16 residues. The germline CDR1 and CDR2 sequences are SEHNR and FQNEAQ (reference sequence). Trimming at V came to 1 base and at J to 6 bases, leaving 5 bases not matched to a gene. DNA for the CDR3: TGTGCCAGCAGCTTAGTGGGACAGGGGGGAGGTCAGCCCCAGCATTTT. Its protein product is CASSLVGQGGGQPQHF. The variable domain in full, completed from reference TRBV7-9 and TRBJ1-5, reads DTGVSQNPRHKITKRGQNVTFRCDPISEHNRLYWYRQTLGQGPEFLTYFQNEAQLEKSRLLSDRFSAERPKGSFSTLEIQRTEQGDSAMYLCASSLVGQGGGQPQHFGDGTRLSIL.

The chain is built from TRBV18 and TRBJ2-2, with TRBD1 identical over 11 bases. The CDR3 loop spans 16 amino acids. The V gene end was trimmed by 3 bases and the J gene end by 1 base; junction bases not matched to a gene: 1. Germline CDR1 is KGHSH and CDR2 is LQKENI. This CDR3 is CASSPDRGLNTGELFF. Written as DNA, the CDR3 is TGTGCCAGCTCACCGGACAGGGGGCTGAACACCGGGGAGCTGTTTTTT.

The J gene is TRBJ1-2, the V gene TRBV18; no reliable D call. Germline CDR1 is KGHSH and CDR2 is LQKENI. CDR3 length: 15 amino acids. The V end was cut by 3 bases, the J end by 2 bases, with 13 bases between. The CDR3 nucleotides read TGTGCCAGCTCACCCAAACAAGAAGTGAACTATGGCTACACCTTC. Encoded protein: CASSPKQEVNYGYTF.

V is TRBV18 and J is TRBJ1-1; D is uncertain. The length of the CDR3 is 15 residues. The germline CDR1 and CDR2 sequences are KGHSH and LQKENI. V shed 4 bases and J shed 4 bases, with 16 bases lying between them. DNA for the CDR3: TGTGCCAGCTCACAGAAACAGAGGGAAACCACTGAAGCTTTCTTT. Its translation: CASSQKQRETTEAFF.

The rearrangement joins TRBV27 to TRBJ1-1, with TRBD1 matching over 8 bases. The germline V gene encodes CDR1 MNHEY and CDR2 SMNVEV (reference sequence). V lost 6 bases to trimming and J lost 6 bases; unmatched junction nucleotides: 15. CDR3 length: 16 amino acids. This chain's CDR3 is CASSHAKDRDRPEAFF. CDR3 coding DNA: TGTGCCAGCAGCCACGCCAAGGACAGGGATAGACCTGAAGCTTTCTTT.

The chain links TRBV6-6 to TRBJ1-1, with 7 nucleotides matching TRBD1. The V segment lost 6 bases and the J segment 5 bases; nucleotides outside the gene matches: 6. Germline CDR1 reads MNHNY; CDR2 reads SVGAGI (reference sequence). The CDR3 totals 13 residues. CDR3 in DNA: TGTGCCAGCAGCTCCCTGACAGGGACTGAAGCTTTCTTT. It specifies CASSSLTGTEAFF.

The J gene is TRBJ1-3, the V gene TRBV11-2; D is unresolved. The CDR3 spans 16 residues. V was pared by 1 base and J by 2 bases, with 12 bases between. CDR1 and CDR2 from the germline V gene are SGHAT and FQNNGV. The chain's CDR3 is CASSLGTRVAGNTIYF. The CDR3, as DNA: TGTGCCAGCAGCTTAGGTACAAGGGTCGCTGGAAACACCATATATTTT.

The chain carries TRBV5-6 and TRBJ1-5; D perhaps matches TRBD1 (5 bases). This CDR3 region has 15 residues. CDR1 SGHDT and CDR2 YYEEEE come from the germline V gene. The ends were cut back, 6 bases at V and 2 bases at J, with 15 bases in the middle. CDR3 amino acids: CASTTWGGGNQPQHF. CDR3 DNA: TGTGCCAGCACTACCTGGGGAGGGGGCAATCAGCCCCAGCATTTT.

The chain combines TRBV9 with TRBJ1-1, with unresolved D. Trimming removed 0 bases from V and 1 base from J, with 19 bases in between. CDR1 and CDR2 from the germline V gene are SGDLS and YYNGEE. The CDR3 spans 18 residues. The CDR3 loop is CASSVATHSTGKNTEAFF. The CDR3 DNA follows: TGTGCCAGCAGCGTAGCGACTCACTCTACGGGCAAGAACACTGAAGCTTTCTTT.